This T cell receptor (beta chain) comes out of a study of vaccination effects on CD4 cells after COVID-19. About this clone: Its cognate antigen is unknown.

Antigen-specific CD4+ T cells were first expanded with viral peptide pools by the ViraFEST assay and only then sequenced. Once cultured for 9 to 11 days, the cells underwent separation to obtain CD4+ T cells. Convalescent patients had PCR-confirmed SARS-CoV-2 infection between March and December 2020. IL-2 medium was substituted for half the medium on days 3 and 7. This table comes from immunoSEQ multiplex PCR, and its TCRdb copy is limited to in-frame clones, with some not included. The table lists under 20,000 clones, roughly 74% of them singletons, with 16% in the top ten. Germline V lookup: CDR1 LGHNA, CDR2 YSLEER. This CDR3 is built from 14 residues. With 1 base clipped from V and 5 bases from J, the junction kept 2 bases outside the gene matches.

The source is a human donor who had a prior SARS-CoV-2 infection. The chain joins TRBV4-3 to TRBJ2-5; 9 bases are shared with TRBD1. The sample was CD4+ T cells from PBMCs cultured with SARS-CoV-2 spike peptides, taken before COVID-19 vaccination. The CDR3 loop reads CASSQATGGETQYF. CDR3 DNA sequence: TGCGCCAGCAGCCAAGCGACAGGGGGTGAGACCCAGTACTTC.